The clone carrying this T cell receptor beta chain was detected ten times or more. Its cognate antigen is unknown. This entry belongs to a study of T cell repertoires in cytomegalovirus infection. TCRdb fed the reads into MiXCR, producing one record per CDR3 protein. The repertoire holds approximately 730,000 distinct CDR3 sequences, with roughly a third as singletons. CDR3 length: 13 residues. The V end was cut by 4 bases, the J end by 0 bases, with 6 bases between. From germline, CDR1 is SGHVS and CDR2 FQNEAQ. The clonotype originates from a human donor in good health (CMV status not recorded). Some clones in this sample may be carry-over from other donors' samples. The chain is built from TRBV7-8 and TRBJ1-2; no clear D gene. Source: cultured PBMCs, taken from culture after CMV antigen stimulation. The CDR3 bases are TGTGCCAGCAGCTACGGCCCTAACTATGGCTACACCTTC. It yields the protein CASSYGPNYGYTF.